Sequencing of this TCR beta chain was carried out in a study of blood T cell repertoires in COVID-19 (dated by TCRdb to the early 2020s). In the study overall: Collaborator samples came from the United States, Italy and Spain and covered acute and convalescent phases of COVID-19. Where available, HLA class I and class II types were obtained from metadata supplied by the sample provider rather than from assay-based typing. Samples were obtained from the ongoing ImmuneRACE study (first 160 participants) and from 950 to 1,500 subjects provided by 6 global collaborators. A de-identified subject ID, COVID-19 status, age in years and sex were almost always included in the sample metadata. The material from the prospective study consisted of cDNA or gDNA derived from T cells, B-cell-depleted T cells, or PBMCs. A freely available public database, intended as a resource for researchers studying the immune response to SARS-CoV-2, is where the repertoires were released. The dataset comprised deeply sampled blood TCRbeta repertoires from subjects exposed to, actively infected with, or recovered from COVID-19.

Collaborating institutions collected whole blood in K2EDTA tubes following their own protocols. For TCRbeta analysis, collaborator samples were shipped as frozen whole blood, as isolated PBMCs, or as DNA extracted from either sample type. This clone was seen only once. Its binding antigen is unknown. Qualities for individual bases were not recorded, and no much larger clone is one base off. Results and caveats for the whole study, not just this receptor: How much clinical and demographic metadata was included differed by source and by participant, and the metadata was provided uncurated.

TCRbeta CDR3 regions were amplified from genomic DNA by means of the immunoSEQ Assay, a bias-controlled multiplex PCR. The authors' pipeline ran thus. The number of nucleated cells in each sample was estimated by amplification of reference gene primers within the assay. Sequence reads were collapsed and filtered to measure the absolute abundance of every unique TCRbeta CDR3 rearrangement. Productive Simpson clonality was computed per sample as the square root of Simpson's diversity index over productive rearrangements. TCRdb carries this immuneACCESS record with in-frame sequences only. Its versions omit some clonotypes, under half of them owing to an unresolved V gene in the studies checked, with the rest unexplained. V, J and clone size derive from that table, while D and trimming were established from the DNA sequence. For this sample the table gives around 200,000 clones, of which 75% to 90% were detected only once. Clones ranked in the top ten supply just over 0.7% of the sample.

Trimming removed 4 bases from V and 3 bases from J; the gene matches leave 8 bases unexplained. From a lookup of the germline V gene, CDR1 and CDR2 are KGHSH and LQKENI. The cysteine opens and the phenylalanine closes a CDR3 of 16 amino acids. Only CDR3 DNA remains: 48 bases, in frame from the first base. This sequence originates from a man aged 35-49 years with acute or convalescent COVID-19. Input material: peripheral blood. The sequence is built from TRBV18 and TRBJ2-7; the junction holds 11 bases that match TRBD1. Here the CDR3 is given as CASSQGQGGAHYEQYF. The DNA is TGTGCCAGCTCACAGGGACAGGGGGGGGCCCACTACGAGCAGTACTTC.